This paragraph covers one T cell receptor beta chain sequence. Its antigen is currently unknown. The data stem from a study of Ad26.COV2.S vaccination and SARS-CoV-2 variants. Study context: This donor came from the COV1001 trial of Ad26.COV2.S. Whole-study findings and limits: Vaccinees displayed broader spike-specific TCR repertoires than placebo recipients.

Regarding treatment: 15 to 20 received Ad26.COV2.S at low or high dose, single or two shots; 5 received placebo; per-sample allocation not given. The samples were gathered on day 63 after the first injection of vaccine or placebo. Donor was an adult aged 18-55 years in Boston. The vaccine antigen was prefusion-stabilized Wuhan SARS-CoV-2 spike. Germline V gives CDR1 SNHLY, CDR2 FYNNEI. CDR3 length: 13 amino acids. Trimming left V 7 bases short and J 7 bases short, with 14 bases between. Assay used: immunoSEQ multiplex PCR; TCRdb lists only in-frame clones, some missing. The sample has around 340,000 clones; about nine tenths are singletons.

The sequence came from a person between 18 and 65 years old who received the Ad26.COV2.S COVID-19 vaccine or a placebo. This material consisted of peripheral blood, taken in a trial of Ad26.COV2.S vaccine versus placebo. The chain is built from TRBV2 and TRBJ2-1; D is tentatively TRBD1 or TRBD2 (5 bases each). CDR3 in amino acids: CASKRGEGNEQFF. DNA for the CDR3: TGTGCCAGCAAGAGGGGAGAAGGGAATGAGCAGTTCTTC.